Listed below are T cell receptor beta chains from one sample, sequenced in a study of cytomegalovirus exposure and HLA in healthy donors. Profiled with immunoSEQ multiplex PCR; TCRdb holds only in-frame clones, not every one. The table records around 70,000 clones, about 78% of them present only once. Sequenced sample: PBMCs. The receptors originated from a woman in her 40s in good health and CMV-seropositive. CDR3s include the opening cysteine and the closing phenylalanine or tryptophan. Fields, in order: V gene, clone size, CDR3 protein. Clone size is not always given. Where it is, it says once, few, many or a class for expanded clones.

V gene: TRBV20-1
clone size: once
CDR3 protein: CSAYRGETQYF

V gene: TRBV5-1
clone size: few
CDR3 protein: CASSLIAGGGELFF

V gene: TRBV27
clone size: .
CDR3 protein: CASKTGQGYGELFF

V gene: TRBV5-1
clone size: .
CDR3 protein: CASSVISGGNQETQYF

V gene: TRBV7-2
clone size: .
CDR3 protein: CASSNTWTGKQPQHF

V gene: TRBV18
clone size: .
CDR3 protein: CASETGGYGYTF

V gene: TRBV10-1
clone size: few
CDR3 protein: CASSVDIESTEAFF

V gene: TRBV5-6
clone size: few
CDR3 protein: CASGWVAGTNNEQFF

V gene: TRBV5-6
clone size: .
CDR3 protein: CASSSPTGTGGGQYF

V gene: TRBV5-6
clone size: .
CDR3 protein: CASSFKSRGGTEAFF

V gene: TRBV7-8
clone size: .
CDR3 protein: CASSLGPGVRIGETQYF

V gene: TRBV7-3
clone size: once
CDR3 protein: CASSPGLAIDTQYF

V gene: TRBV10-3
clone size: once
CDR3 protein: CAITRTGGYGYTF

V gene: TRBV7-8
clone size: .
CDR3 protein: CASSPIGQALRSPLHF

V gene: TRBV5-1
clone size: .
CDR3 protein: CASSLGQGSDTEAFF

V gene: TRBV2
clone size: .
CDR3 protein: CASKGVVEGQPQHF

V gene: TRBV29-1
clone size: few
CDR3 protein: CSVAGLAGAQETQYF

V gene: TRBV6-6
clone size: .
CDR3 protein: CANRQGAYTEAFF

V gene: TRBV10-1
clone size: .
CDR3 protein: CASRKWTDYSNQPQHF

V gene: TRBV9
clone size: .
CDR3 protein: CASSVGEPGQGTPSPLHF

V gene: TRBV5-1
clone size: few
CDR3 protein: CASRLVPRDTGELFF

V gene: TRBV5-6
clone size: .
CDR3 protein: CASSLESGTGSLAKNIQYF

V gene: TRBV7-8
clone size: .
CDR3 protein: CASSLAHRYRITESDEQYF

V gene: TRBV10-1
clone size: .
CDR3 protein: CATQPGQGGEQFF

V gene: TRBV2
clone size: .
CDR3 protein: CASSEGLAYEQYF

V gene: TRBV9
clone size: .
CDR3 protein: CASSVGGPDYEQYF

V gene: TRBV5-4
clone size: .
CDR3 protein: CASREDYSSYNEQFF

V gene: TRBV7-3
clone size: .
CDR3 protein: CASSLAMNTEAFF

V gene: TRBV7-9
clone size: .
CDR3 protein: CASSIPGLKGPHSGNTIYF

V gene: TRBV6-1
clone size: .
CDR3 protein: CASRREVGSGELFF

V gene: TRBV7-7
clone size: .
CDR3 protein: CASSLAPTGGYGYTF

V gene: TRBV5-4
clone size: .
CDR3 protein: CASSDREFYNEQFF

V gene: TRBV28
clone size: .
CDR3 protein: CASSQIMNTEAFF

V gene: TRBV18
clone size: .
CDR3 protein: CASSPSNRNRGIEKLFF

V gene: TRBV5-1
clone size: .
CDR3 protein: CASSFLGDRRYEQYF

V gene: TRBV2
clone size: .
CDR3 protein: CASSEVQGDEQYF

V gene: TRBV5-8
clone size: .
CDR3 protein: CASSFLANEQFF

V gene: TRBV30
clone size: .
CDR3 protein: CAWSAAGGADDSPLHF

V gene: TRBV2
clone size: .
CDR3 protein: CASHRQAAYEQYF

V gene: TRBV27
clone size: .
CDR3 protein: CASRPDRPGATLHF

V gene: TRBV6-6
clone size: .
CDR3 protein: CASSYSKVDRPHTF

V gene: TRBV10-3
clone size: .
CDR3 protein: CAISELPAGVNTEAFF

V gene: TRBV14
clone size: .
CDR3 protein: CASSRPSGGNEQFF

V gene: TRBV5-6
clone size: .
CDR3 protein: CASSLRLAGGSQETQYF

V gene: TRBV10-1
clone size: .
CDR3 protein: CASSEGSQPQHF

V gene: TRBV6-6
clone size: .
CDR3 protein: CASSELGQRTEAFF

V gene: TRBV7-9
clone size: .
CDR3 protein: CASSLDPSRETQYF

V gene: TRBV7-2
clone size: .
CDR3 protein: CASSYSTSGDRDTQYF

V gene: TRBV2
clone size: once
CDR3 protein: CASSVDLRGQGQHF

V gene: TRBV11-2
clone size: .
CDR3 protein: CASSFPIAGGSNEQFF

V gene: TRBV13
clone size: .
CDR3 protein: CASSSSVSFYGYTF

V gene: TRBV10-2
clone size: medium-sized
CDR3 protein: CASSEIGGTEAFF